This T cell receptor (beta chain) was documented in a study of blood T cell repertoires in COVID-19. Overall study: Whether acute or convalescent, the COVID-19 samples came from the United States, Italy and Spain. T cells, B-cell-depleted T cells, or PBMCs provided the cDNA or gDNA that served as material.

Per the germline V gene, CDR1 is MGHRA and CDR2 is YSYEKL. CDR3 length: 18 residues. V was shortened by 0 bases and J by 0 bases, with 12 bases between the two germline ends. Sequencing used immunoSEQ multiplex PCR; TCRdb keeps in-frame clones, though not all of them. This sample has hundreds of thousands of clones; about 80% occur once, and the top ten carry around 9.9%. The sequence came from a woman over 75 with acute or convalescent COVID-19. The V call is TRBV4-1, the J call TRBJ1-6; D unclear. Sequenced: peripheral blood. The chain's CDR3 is CASSQEGGPSSYNSPLHF. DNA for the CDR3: TGCGCCAGCAGCCAAGAGGGAGGACCCAGCTCCTATAATTCACCCCTCCACTTT.